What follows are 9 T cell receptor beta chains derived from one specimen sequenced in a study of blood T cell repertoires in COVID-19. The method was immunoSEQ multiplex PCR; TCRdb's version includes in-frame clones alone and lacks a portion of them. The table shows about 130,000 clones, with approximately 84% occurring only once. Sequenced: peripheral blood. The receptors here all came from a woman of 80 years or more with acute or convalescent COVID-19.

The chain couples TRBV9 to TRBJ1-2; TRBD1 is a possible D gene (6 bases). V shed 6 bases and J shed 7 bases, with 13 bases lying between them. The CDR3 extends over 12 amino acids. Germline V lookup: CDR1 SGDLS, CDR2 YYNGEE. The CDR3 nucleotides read TGTGCCAGCACTCGTGGGGGGGCTGGCTACACCTTC. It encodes CASTRGGAGYTF.

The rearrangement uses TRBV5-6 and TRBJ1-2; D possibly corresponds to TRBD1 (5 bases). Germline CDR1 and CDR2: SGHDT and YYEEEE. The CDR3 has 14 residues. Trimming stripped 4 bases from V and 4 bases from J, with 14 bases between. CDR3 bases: TGTGCCAGCAGCCTCGAGAGGACAATCTATGGCTACACCTTC. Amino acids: CASSLERTIYGYTF. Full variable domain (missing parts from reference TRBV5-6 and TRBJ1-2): DAGVTQSPTHLIKTRGQQVTLRCSPKSGHDTVSWYQQALGQGPQFIFQYYEEEERQRGNFPDRFSGHQFPNYSSELNVNALLLGDSALYLCASSLERTIYGYTFGSGTRLTVV.

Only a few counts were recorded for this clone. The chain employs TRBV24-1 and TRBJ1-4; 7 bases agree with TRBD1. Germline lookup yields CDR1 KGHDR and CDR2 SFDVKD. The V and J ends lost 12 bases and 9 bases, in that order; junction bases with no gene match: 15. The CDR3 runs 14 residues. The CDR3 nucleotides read TGTGCCCGTCCCAGGGACAGTGGCGGACAAAAACTGTTTTTT. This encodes CARPRDSGGQKLFF.

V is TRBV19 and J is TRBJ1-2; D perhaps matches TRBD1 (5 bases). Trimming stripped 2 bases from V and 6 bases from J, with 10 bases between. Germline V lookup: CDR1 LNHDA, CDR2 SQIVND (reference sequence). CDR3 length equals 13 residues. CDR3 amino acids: CASSITGGNGYTF. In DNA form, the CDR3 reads TGTGCCAGTAGTATAACGGGGGGGAATGGCTACACCTTC.

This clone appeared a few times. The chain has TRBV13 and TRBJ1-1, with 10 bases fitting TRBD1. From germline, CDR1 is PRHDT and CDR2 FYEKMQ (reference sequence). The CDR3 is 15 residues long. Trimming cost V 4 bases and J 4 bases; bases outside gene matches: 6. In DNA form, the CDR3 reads TGTGCCAGCAGCTGGACAGGGGGTGGGTTCACTGAAGCTTTCTTT. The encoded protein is CASSWTGGGFTEAFF.

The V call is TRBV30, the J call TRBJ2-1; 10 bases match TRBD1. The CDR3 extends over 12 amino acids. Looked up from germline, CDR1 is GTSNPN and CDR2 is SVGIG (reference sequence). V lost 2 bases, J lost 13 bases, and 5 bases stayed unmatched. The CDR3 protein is CAWSSDRGKQFF. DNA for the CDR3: TGTGCCTGGAGTTCGGACAGGGGGAAACAGTTCTTC.

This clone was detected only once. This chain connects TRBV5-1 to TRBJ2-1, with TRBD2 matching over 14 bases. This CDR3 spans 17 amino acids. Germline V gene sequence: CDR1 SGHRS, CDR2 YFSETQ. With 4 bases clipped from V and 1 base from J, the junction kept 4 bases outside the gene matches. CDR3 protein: CASSPGLAGGSYNEQFF. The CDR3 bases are TGCGCCAGCAGCCCCGGACTAGCGGGGGGTTCCTACAATGAGCAGTTCTTC.

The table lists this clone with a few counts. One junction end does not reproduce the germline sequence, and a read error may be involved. The CDR3 sequence is CASGDWSSYEQYF. In DNA form, the CDR3 reads TGTGCCAGCGGTGACTGGAGCTCCTACGAGCAGTACTTC. This sequence joins TRBV2 and TRBJ2-7; D gene uncertain. CDR1 SNHLY and CDR2 FYNNEI come from the germline V gene. The CDR3 spans 13 residues.

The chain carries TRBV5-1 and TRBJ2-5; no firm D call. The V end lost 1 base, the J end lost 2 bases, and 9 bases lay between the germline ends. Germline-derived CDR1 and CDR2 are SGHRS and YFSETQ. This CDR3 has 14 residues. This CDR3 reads CASSLNPAQETQYF. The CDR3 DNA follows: TGCGCCAGCAGCTTGAATCCCGCGCAAGAGACCCAGTACTTC.